The 14 T cell receptor beta chains below come from one sample, sequenced in a study of CD8 T cells in ankylosing spondylitis. Points from the study as a whole: A TCR beta motif of about 8 highly homologous variants appeared characteristic of ankylosing spondylitis blood.

No antigen has been assigned to these receptors. TCRdb analysed the 5' RACE reads with MiXCR anew, one entry per CDR3 protein. The top ten hold over 1% of the sample, which has hundreds of thousands of distinct CDR3 sequences, roughly 15% seen once. Material: blood, either unsorted or a sorted T cell fraction (not recorded which). The receptors originated from a male donor with ankylosing spondylitis.

The chain couples TRBV27 to TRBJ2-2; no definite D call. Trimming pared 10 bases from V and 6 bases from J, leaving 21 bases between. This CDR3 spans 15 amino acids. In germline, CDR1 is MNHEY, CDR2 SMNVEV (reference sequence). Written as DNA, the CDR3 is TGTGCCACCCGCAACAGCTACGAGGTGCCCGGGGAGCTGTTTTTT. This translates into CATRNSYEVPGELFF.

This clonotype was seen only once. This chain joins TRBV7-6 and TRBJ2-1; the D is unclear. This CDR3 is built from 11 residues. CDR1 and CDR2 from the germline V gene are SGHVS and FNYEAQ. V was shortened by 5 bases and J by 6 bases, with 5 bases between the two germline ends. The CDR3 nucleotides are TGTGCCAGCAGCGCCTTCAATGAGCAGTTCTTC. Translating it yields CASSAFNEQFF.

This clonotype was detected only a few times. The chain uses TRBV20-1 and TRBJ2-3, with a tentative D call TRBD2 (5 bases). With 4 bases removed from V and 4 bases from J, the gap between germline ends came to 12 bases. CDR3 length equals 13 residues. Per the germline V gene, CDR1 is DFQATT and CDR2 is SNEGSKA (reference sequence). CDR3 sequence reads: CSATRTLPDTQYF. CDR3 bases: TGCAGTGCTACTAGGACTCTTCCAGATACGCAGTATTTT.

This clonotype has just a few counts. CDR3 region: CASSLSPSNQPQHF. CDR3 DNA: TGCGCCAGCAGCTTATCCCCCTCCAATCAGCCCCAGCATTTT. J is TRBJ1-5 and V is TRBV5-1; D not resolved. Per the germline V gene, CDR1 is SGHRS and CDR2 is YFSETQ. The CDR3 is made up of 14 amino acids. Trimming cost V 2 bases and J 3 bases, with 9 bases left between them. Supplemented by reference TRBV5-1 and TRBJ1-5, the full variable domain reads KAGVTQTPRYLIKTRGQQVTLSCSPISGHRSVSWYQQTPGQGLQFLFEYFSETQRNKGNFPGRFSGRQFSNSRSEMNVSTLELGDSALYLCASSLSPSNQPQHFGDGTRLSIL.

The chain employs TRBV3-1 and TRBJ1-1, with TRBD1 matching over 7 bases. Germline-derived CDR1 and CDR2 are LGHDT and YNNKEL (reference sequence). The length of the CDR3 is 15 residues. Germline trimming cut 2 bases from V and 2 bases from J; bases unmatched to any gene: 5. CDR3 amino acids: CASSQWGQSNTEAFF. CDR3 sequence (DNA): TGTGCCAGCAGCCAATGGGGACAGTCCAACACTGAAGCTTTCTTT. The whole variable domain, remainder taken from reference TRBV3-1 and TRBJ1-1, is DTAVSQTPKYLVTQMGNDKSIKCEQNLGHDTMYWYKQDSKKFLKIMFSYNNKELIINETVPNRFSPKSPDKAHLNLHINSLELGDSAVYFCASSQWGQSNTEAFFGQGTRLTVV.

The chain has TRBV4-3 and TRBJ1-1; maybe TRBD1 (6 bases). The CDR3 extends over 17 amino acids. V gave up 2 bases and J gave up 1 base, with 17 bases separating them. Germline assignment: CDR1 LGHNA and CDR2 YSLEER. The chain's CDR3 is CASSQLTGRTANTEAFF. The CDR3 region has the DNA TGCGCCAGCAGCCAACTAACGGGCCGGACAGCGAACACTGAAGCTTTCTTT.

The chain carries TRBV7-9 and TRBJ2-5; perhaps TRBD2 as D (6 bases). Trimming shortened V by 1 base and J by 2 bases, and 8 bases separated the two germline ends. The CDR3 has 14 residues. Germline CDR1 and CDR2: SEHNR and FQNEAQ (reference sequence). As DNA, the CDR3 is TGTGCCAGCAGCTTAGTCGGGACTCAAGAGACCCAGTACTTC. Protein sequence: CASSLVGTQETQYF.

This clonotype was seen a handful of times. The rearrangement uses TRBV28 and TRBJ2-5; D ambiguous. The CDR3 has 15 amino acids. CDR1 is MDHEN and CDR2 is SYDVKM in the germline V gene. V lost 3 bases and J lost 1, with 12 bases in between. CDR3 sequence reads: CASSLIGPTQETQYF. CDR3 sequence (DNA): TGTGCCAGCAGTTTGATTGGGCCAACCCAAGAGACCCAGTACTTC.

This clonotype appeared many times. The chain carries TRBV5-5 and TRBJ2-7; 11 bases fit TRBD1. This CDR3 is built from 13 residues. The germline gives CDR1 SGHKS, CDR2 YYEKEE (reference sequence). V trimming: 4 bases; J trimming: 5 bases; junction bases outside the gene matches: 2. This CDR3 reads CASSRDRGNEQYF. CDR3 nucleotide sequence: TGTGCCAGCAGCCGGGACAGGGGGAACGAGCAGTACTTC.

This clonotype has only a few counts. The rearrangement joins TRBV6-2 or TRBV6-3 to TRBJ2-1; TRBD2 aligns across 7 bases. Germline trimming cut 6 bases from V and 2 bases from J; bases unmatched to any gene: 4. The CDR3 spans 14 residues. Germline V gives CDR1 MNHEY, CDR2 SVGEGT. The CDR3 spells CASRRRGTYNEQFF. The CDR3 DNA follows: TGTGCCAGCAGACGGCGGGGGACCTACAATGAGCAGTTCTTC.

This clonotype was recorded a few times. The chain combines TRBV4-1 with TRBJ1-5; D is unclear. Germline V CDR1 and CDR2: MGHRA, YSYEKL. The CDR3 is 16 amino acids. V lost 0 bases and J 7 bases, leaving 16 bases between the germline ends. The CDR3 bases are TGCGCCAGCAGCCAAGATCGGAGCCGGGCGGGCCAGCCCCAGCATTTT. It translates to CASSQDRSRAGQPQHF.

This clonotype was counted only a few times. The chain is built from TRBV4-3 and TRBJ2-7; 10 bases are shared with TRBD2. Trimming at V came to 0 bases and at J to 4 bases, leaving 3 bases not matched to a gene. Germline loops: CDR1 LGHNA, CDR2 YSLEER. The CDR3 covers 15 residues. In DNA form, the CDR3 reads TGCGCCAGCAGCCAAGATTTTAGCGGGAGGTACGAGCAGTACTTC. Protein product: CASSQDFSGRYEQYF.

This clonotype was observed many times. This sequence joins TRBV10-3 and TRBJ1-1; D is unclear. The ends were cut back, 4 bases at V and 1 base at J, with 13 bases in the middle. There are 15 residues in the CDR3. Germline loops: CDR1 ENHRY, CDR2 SYGVKD. CDR3 sequence (DNA): TGTGCCATCAGTGGGAGGTTGGGTAAGAACACTGAAGCTTTCTTT. It codes for CAISGRLGKNTEAFF.

This clonotype was recorded a few times. V gene TRBV24-1 combines with J gene TRBJ1-5; D gene uncertain. CDR1 KGHDR and CDR2 SFDVKD come from the germline V gene. Trimming removed 5 bases from V and 1 base from J, with 8 bases in between. CDR3 size: 14 residues. The CDR3 nucleotides read TGTGCCACCAGTGCGGGGTCGAGCAATCAGCCCCAGCATTTT. Translated, it gives CATSAGSSNQPQHF.